These 17 T cell receptor beta chains came from one sample sequenced in a study of control samples from healthy donors and cancer patients. Assay: immunoSEQ multiplex PCR; the TCRdb copy retains only in-frame clones and omits some. The data show 150,000 or so clones, roughly 92% seen once. Sequences were obtained from blood. These receptors came from a woman in her thirties in good health.

This sequence joins TRBV30 and TRBJ2-7; TRBD2 matches at 8 bases. With V trimmed by 2 bases and J by 5 bases, 8 bases remained unmatched. Per the germline V gene, CDR1 is GTSNPN and CDR2 is SVGIG (reference sequence). This CDR3 is built from 14 residues. The CDR3 protein is CAWSTGLVVDEQYF. The CDR3 DNA reads TGTGCCTGGAGTACGGGACTAGTCGTCGACGAGCAGTACTTC.

The chain links TRBV14 to TRBJ2-3, with TRBD1 matching 9 bases. Trimming took 2 bases from V and 1 from J; bases not matched to a gene: 7. CDR1 is SGHDN, CDR2 FVKESK, per germline. CDR3 length equals 17 residues. This chain's CDR3 is CASSQIFRTGGTDTQYF. CDR3 DNA: TGTGCCAGCAGCCAAATCTTTCGGACAGGGGGCACAGATACGCAGTATTTT.

The chain uses TRBV7-9 and TRBJ1-2; tentative D call: TRBD1 (6 bases). Trimming removed 5 bases from V and 0 bases from J, with 13 bases in between. Germline V CDR1 and CDR2: SEHNR, FQNEAQ (reference sequence). CDR3 length: 15 amino acids. CDR3 in amino acids: CASSATGTSNYGYTF. CDR3 in DNA: TGTGCCAGCAGCGCTACCGGGACATCTAACTATGGCTACACCTTC.

Remarks on this clone: Other DNA sequences within the sample encode an identical CDR3. The rearrangement links TRBV27 to TRBJ2-1; 8 bases are a match to TRBD1. Per the germline V gene, CDR1 is MNHEY and CDR2 is SMNVEV (reference sequence). The CDR3 consists of 18 residues. Trimming took 5 bases from V and 7 from J; bases not matched to a gene: 19. CDR3 in amino acids: CASSGGTGGLGFSNEQFF. CDR3 coding DNA: TGTGCCAGCAGTGGGGGGACAGGAGGCCTAGGTTTTTCTAATGAGCAGTTCTTC.

This chain links TRBV27 with TRBJ2-7; tentative D call: TRBD2 (5 bases). Germline V CDR1 and CDR2: MNHEY, SMNVEV (reference sequence). The CDR3 extends over 13 amino acids. Trimming took off 5 bases at V and 2 bases at J, with 10 bases between the two ends. As DNA, the CDR3 is TGTGCCAGCAGTCCCCCCGGGGCCTACGAGCAGTACTTC. Protein product: CASSPPGAYEQYF.

This chain links TRBV19 with TRBJ2-2, with 7 bases identical to TRBD1. There are 16 residues in the CDR3. Trimming took 7 bases from V and 4 from J; bases not matched to a gene: 12. Per the germline V gene, CDR1 is LNHDA and CDR2 is SQIVND (reference sequence). The CDR3 bases are TGTGCCAGTACCCCGAGATTAGACAGGGCCACCGGGGAGCTGTTTTTT. This encodes CASTPRLDRATGELFF.

This chain joins TRBV19 and TRBJ1-2; 7 bases map to TRBD1. Unmatched junction bases numbered 2, after V lost 2 bases and J lost 8 bases. Germline values: CDR1 LNHDA, CDR2 SQIVND (reference sequence). The CDR3 consists of 12 residues. For the CDR3, the DNA is TGTGCCAGTAGTATAATAGGGGGCGGCTACACCTTC. This codes for CASSIIGGGYTF.

There are a few counts of this clone. The chain uses TRBV2 and TRBJ1-6; D is ambiguous. Trimming shortened V by 1 base and J by 13 bases, and 8 bases separated the two germline ends. Germline V gene sequence: CDR1 SNHLY, CDR2 FYNNEI. This CDR3 comprises 12 residues. CDR3 in DNA: TGTGCCAGCAGTGAAGAACTGGGGCCCCTCCACTTT. Protein product: CASSEELGPLHF.

This rearrangement joins TRBV5-6 to TRBJ2-1; weak D call: TRBD2 (6 bases). CDR1 SGHDT and CDR2 YYEEEE come from the germline V gene. The CDR3 consists of 14 residues. Deletions cut 4 bases from V and 10 bases from J, with 18 bases between. The CDR3 here is CASSPGLDAREQFF. The CDR3 nucleotides are TGTGCCAGCAGCCCGGGACTCGATGCGCGGGAGCAGTTCTTC. Full variable domain (rest looked up from reference TRBV5-6 and TRBJ2-1): DAGVTQSPTHLIKTRGQQVTLRCSPKSGHDTVSWYQQALGQGPQFIFQYYEEEERQRGNFPDRFSGHQFPNYSSELNVNALLLGDSALYLCASSPGLDAREQFFGPGTRLTVL.

This chain connects TRBV3-1 (or the pseudogene TRBV3-2) to TRBJ1-6, with TRBD1 matching 7 bases. The J segment lost 13 bases and the V segment lost 4 bases, leaving 16 bases of the junction unmatched. This CDR3 spans 16 amino acids. CDR1 is LGHDT, CDR2 YNNKEL, per germline (reference sequence). The CDR3 nucleotides are TGTGCCAGCAGCCGACAAAATACACAGGGGCCCGGGCCCCTCCACTTT. Amino acids: CASSRQNTQGPGPLHF.

CDR3 sequence (DNA): TGTGCCAGCAGCTTTTTATCAGGGAAACCACTGTTTTTT. Translated: CASSFLSGKPLFF. The V call is TRBV5-6, the J call TRBJ1-4; D is perhaps TRBD1 (5 bases). The germline gives CDR1 SGHDT, CDR2 YYEEEE. This CDR3 has 13 amino acids. V was cut by 2 bases and J by 13 bases, with 15 bases left in between. Full variable domain (rest looked up from reference TRBV5-6 and TRBJ1-4): DAGVTQSPTHLIKTRGQQVTLRCSPKSGHDTVSWYQQALGQGPQFIFQYYEEEERQRGNFPDRFSGHQFPNYSSELNVNALLLGDSALYLCASSFLSGKPLFFGSGTQLSVL.

V gene TRBV29-1 combines with J gene TRBJ1-1; no reliable D call. The CDR3 has 11 amino acids. Trimming stripped 4 bases from V and 2 bases from J, with 5 bases between. Germline CDR1 reads SQVTM; CDR2 reads ANQGSEA. The DNA of the CDR3 is TGCAGCGTTGCCCAAAACACTGAAGCTTTCTTT. The encoded protein is CSVAQNTEAFF.

The count of this clone is one. The V and J genes are TRBV5-6 and TRBJ1-6; TRBD1 is a possible D gene (6 bases). Germline V gives CDR1 SGHDT, CDR2 YYEEEE. This CDR3 comprises 16 residues. V lost 3 bases and J 0 bases, leaving 10 bases between the germline ends. The CDR3: CASSSTRGSYNSPLHF. CDR3 nucleotide sequence: TGTGCCAGCAGCTCGACCAGGGGCTCCTATAATTCACCCCTCCACTTT.

This chain connects TRBV9 to TRBJ2-1; D gene unclear. Germline assignment: CDR1 SGDLS and CDR2 YYNGEE. V was cut by 0 bases and J by 8 bases, with 12 bases left in between. This CDR3 comprises 14 residues. The CDR3 spells CASSVEAPSHEQFF. CDR3 DNA sequence: TGTGCCAGCAGCGTAGAGGCTCCCTCCCATGAGCAGTTCTTC.

The gene calls are TRBV12-3 or TRBV12-4 and TRBJ1-2; no definite D call. The CDR3 contains 13 residues. The V and J ends lost 3 bases and 1 base respectively, with 6 bases between them. The CDR3 nucleotides are TGTGCCAGCAGTTTTGGCAGTAACTATGGCTACACCTTC. Translation: CASSFGSNYGYTF.

The chain couples TRBV10-3 to TRBJ1-2; possibly TRBD1 for D (5 bases). CDR1 is ENHRY, CDR2 SYGVKD, per germline. This CDR3 region has 13 residues. The V end was cut by 10 bases, the J end by 5 bases, with 17 bases between. CDR3 sequence: CATQMQGPYGYTF. The CDR3 DNA sequence: TGTGCCACCCAGATGCAGGGCCCTTATGGCTACACCTTC.

This clone was found a few times. The chain joins TRBV27 to TRBJ1-5, with a tentative D call TRBD1 (5 bases). CDR1 MNHEY and CDR2 SMNVEV come from the germline V gene (reference sequence). The CDR3 sequence is 14 residues long. Between the trimmed V and J ends, which lost 8 bases and 7 bases, there was a span of 18 bases. CDR3 bases: TGTGCCAGCGCTACGCTTCGGGGGTACCAGCCCCAGCATTTT. It yields the protein CASATLRGYQPQHF.